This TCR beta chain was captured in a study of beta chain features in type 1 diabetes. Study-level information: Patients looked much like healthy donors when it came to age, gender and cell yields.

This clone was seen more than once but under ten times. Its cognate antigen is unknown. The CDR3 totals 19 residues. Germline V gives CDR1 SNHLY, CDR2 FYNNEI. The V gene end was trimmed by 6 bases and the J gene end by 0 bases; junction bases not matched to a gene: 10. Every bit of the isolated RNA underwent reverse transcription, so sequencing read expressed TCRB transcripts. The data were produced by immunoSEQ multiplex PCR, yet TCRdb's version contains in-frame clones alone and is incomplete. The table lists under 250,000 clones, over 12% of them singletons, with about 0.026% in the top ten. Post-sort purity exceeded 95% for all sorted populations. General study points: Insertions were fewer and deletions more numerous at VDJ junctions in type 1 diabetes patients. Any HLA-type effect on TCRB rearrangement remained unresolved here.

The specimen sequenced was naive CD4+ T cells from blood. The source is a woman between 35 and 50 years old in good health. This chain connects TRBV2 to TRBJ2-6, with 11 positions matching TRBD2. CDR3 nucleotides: TGTGCCAGCAGCCAATACGGGCTAGCGGGGGGCTCTGGGGCCAACGTCCTGACTTTC. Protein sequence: CASSQYGLAGGSGANVLTF.